Reported below is one TCR beta chain. What antigen it recognizes has not been identified. No base quality information exists; no much larger clone differs at one position. This sample is drawn from a study of blood T cells in healthy people across ages (dated by TCRdb to about 2015). Turning to the overall study: In model experiments, template switching captured roughly one uniquely barcoded TCR beta cDNA molecule for every two T cells. The study measured age-related changes in TCR beta repertoire diversity using deep sequencing normalized with unique cDNA molecular identifiers. Donors were grouped into four age groups: young (average about 15 years), middle-aged (around 39), aged (around 66) and long-lived (around 80). To avoid experimental bias, donors of different ages were randomly spread across the sequencing lanes. Using the same blood draw, the study looked at two additional independent replicas of 1 million unique cDNA reads for two donors, one aged 18 to 30 and the other aged 80 or older. On the study overall, not on this receptor specifically: Compared with the aged group, the long-lived group had more naive CD4+ T cells, fewer expanded clones and increased TCR diversity, a pattern suggesting age selection. Conclusive comparison of naive and antigen-experienced compartments was prevented by the profiling of bulk unsorted PBMCs. Because donor CMV infection status was unknown, age-related changes in expanded clonotypes were potentially confounded. A strong correlation was found between observed TCR beta diversity and the percentage of naive T cells measured by flow cytometry. Observed TCR beta diversity per million T cells fell roughly linearly with age, and a significant reduction was already apparent by age roughly 40. Estimates of total diversity from one million sequenced T cells were regarded as lower bounds and underestimates.

Systemically healthy Caucasian individuals from Russia, about 38 in total and aged roughly 6 to 95 years, were included as donors. Each donor gave around 9.5 milliliters of peripheral blood, collected into EDTA-treated Vacutainer tubes. Ficoll-Paque density-gradient centrifugation was used to isolate PBMCs, with at least 6.5 million per sample. Trizol reagent was used to extract total RNA from PBMCs, with at least 6 micrograms per sample. For every donor, an aliquot of PBMCs went through flow cytometry to measure the percentages of naive CD45RAhigh/CD27high T cells. Libraries were prepared through 5' RACE. The second PCR ran for about 6 to 12 cycles and used a J-beta primer mix along with a sample-barcoded 5' primer. A template-switch 5' adaptor carrying 12 random nucleotides introduced a unique molecular identifier onto each TCR beta cDNA molecule. Each sample yielded at least 2.5 million CDR3-containing paired-end reads. First-strand cDNA synthesis was performed from all RNA using the Mint cDNA synthesis kit, with priming by a TRBC-specific oligonucleotide. Following uracil-DNA glycosylase treatment, all cDNA underwent a first 18-cycle PCR with the universal primers M1SS and BC2_uni_R. The study's processing was this. Normalization of each sample was performed by random selection of 1 million high-quality reads, each carrying a distinct molecular identifier. Reads sharing molecular identifiers were discarded rather than binned into consensus sequences. MiTCR, run with a Q25 quality threshold and the strictest error-elimination algorithm, handled CDR3 identification, clonotype clustering and error correction. A nonparametric unseen species model using Euler transformation provided a lower-bound estimate of total TCR beta diversity. TCRdb took the public reads, trimmed them with fastp at Q25, ran MiXCR for clone calling and kept in-frame beta chains. All rows with the same CDR3 protein become a single entry with the most common DNA and genes. TCRdb's processing, not the study's, gives the V and J calls here. Counted in this sample were some 1,800,000 distinct CDR3 sequences; around 40% of them appeared once. Roughly 24% of the sample comes from the top ten.

The V and J ends are trimmed by 0 bases and 6 bases, leaving 12 bases between them. Based on the germline V gene, the CDR1 and CDR2 sequences are LGHNA and YSLEER. Including cysteine and phenylalanine, the CDR3 has 15 amino acids. Only CDR3 DNA remains: 45 bases, in frame from the first base. Sequencing was performed on blood. This receptor chain uses TRBV4-3 and TRBJ2-1, with a weak D call of TRBD2 (6 bases match). The clonotype was recovered from a human donor in good health. The nucleotide sequence is TGCGCCAGCAGCCAAGACCGGGGGTACCGCAATGAGCAGTTCTTC. The translation is CASSQDRGYRNEQFF.